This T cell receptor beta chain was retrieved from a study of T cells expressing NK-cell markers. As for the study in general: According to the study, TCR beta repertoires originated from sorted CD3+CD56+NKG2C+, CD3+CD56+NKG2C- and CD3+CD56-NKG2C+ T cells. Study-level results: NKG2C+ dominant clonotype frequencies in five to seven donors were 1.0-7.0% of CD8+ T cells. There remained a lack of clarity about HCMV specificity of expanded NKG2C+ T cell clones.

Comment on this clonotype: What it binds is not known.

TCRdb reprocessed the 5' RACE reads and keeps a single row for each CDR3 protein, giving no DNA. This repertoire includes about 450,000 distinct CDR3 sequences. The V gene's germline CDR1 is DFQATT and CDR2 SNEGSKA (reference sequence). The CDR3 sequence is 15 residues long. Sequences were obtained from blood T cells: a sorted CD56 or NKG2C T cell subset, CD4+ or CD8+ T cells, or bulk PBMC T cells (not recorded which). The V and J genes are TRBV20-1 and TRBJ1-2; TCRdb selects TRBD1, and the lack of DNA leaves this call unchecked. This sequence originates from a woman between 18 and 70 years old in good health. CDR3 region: CSARIPPPVFYGYTF.